A single sample gave rise to the 17 T cell receptor beta chains below, sequenced in a study of identical twins. TCRdb reanalysed the 5' RACE reads using MiXCR and keeps one entry per CDR3 protein. Here the sample spans 600,000 to 700,000 distinct CDR3 sequences, 21% being singletons. These data also featured in a second study, about T cells expressing NK-cell markers.

The sample taken for sequencing was PBMCs. The origin of the receptors is a woman between 18 and 30 years old in good health.

In DNA, the CDR3 is TGCAGCGTTGACTCCTGGGACAGGGGGGGCTACGAGCAGTACTTC. Translating gives CSVDSWDRGGYEQYF. The chain joins TRBV29-1 to TRBJ2-7; 11 nucleotides line up with TRBD1. V dropped 3 bases and J dropped 3; count of bases not matched to a gene: 7. The CDR3 has 15 amino acids. CDR1 and CDR2 from the germline V gene are SQVTM and ANQGSEA.

The chain links TRBV7-6 to TRBJ2-7; 7 bases line up with TRBD1. V dropped 6 bases and J dropped 6; count of bases not matched to a gene: 14. Germline V gene lookup returns CDR1 SGHVS and CDR2 FNYEAQ. The CDR3 is 15 amino acids. CDR3: CASSPTGTVVGEQYF. The DNA of the CDR3 is TGTGCCAGCAGTCCAACGGGGACAGTCGTAGGCGAGCAGTACTTC. Full variable domain (remainder filled in from reference TRBV7-6 and TRBJ2-7): GAGVSQSPRYKVTKRGQDVALRCDPISGHVSLYWYRQALGQGPEFLTYFNYEAQQDKSGLPNDRFSAERPEGSISTLTIQRTEQRDSAMYRCASSPTGTVVGEQYFGPGTRLTVT.

This clonotype was counted only a few times. The V and J genes are TRBV24-1 and TRBJ2-1, with TRBD2 matching over 13 bases. J lost 10 bases, V lost 0 bases, and 8 bases had no gene match. This CDR3 is 17 amino acids long. In germline, CDR1 is KGHDR, CDR2 SFDVKD. For the CDR3, the DNA is TGTGCCACCAGTGATTTGCAGGGACTAGCGGGAAAAGGAGAGCAGTTCTTC. This codes for CATSDLQGLAGKGEQFF.

This clonotype turned up a few times. This chain uses TRBV28 with TRBJ1-5; D gene uncertain. Germline CDR1 reads MDHEN; CDR2 reads SYDVKM. This CDR3 spans 15 amino acids. With 4 bases removed from V and 7 bases from J, the gap between germline ends came to 17 bases. DNA for the CDR3: TGTGCCAGCAGTTCCCGATCTCACGGGAACCAGCCCCAGCATTTT. As protein: CASSSRSHGNQPQHF.

This clonotype turned up a few times. The junction does not match germline at one end; this may be a read error. The chain joins TRBV7-8 to TRBJ2-1, with 7 bases identical to TRBD1. The CDR3 runs 11 residues. Germline-derived CDR1 and CDR2 are SGHVS and FQNEAQ. The CDR3 sequence is CASSPNRGPVF. The CDR3 nucleotides are TGTGCCAGCAGCCCAAATAGGGGGCCCGTCTTC.

This clonotype was seen many times. The chain has TRBV12-3 or TRBV12-4 and TRBJ2-1; D not certain. The ends were cut back, 3 bases at V and 4 bases at J, with 10 bases in the middle. The CDR3 is made up of 14 amino acids. The CDR3 nucleotides are TGTGCCAGCAGTTTCTCTAGTATGTACAATGAGCAGTTCTTC. Its protein product is CASSFSSMYNEQFF.

The J gene is TRBJ1-4, the V gene TRBV5-5, with unresolved D. V lost 1 base to trimming and J lost 4 bases, with 14 bases between them. This CDR3 spans 16 amino acids. CDR1 and CDR2 from the germline V gene are SGHKS and YYEKEE (reference sequence). For the CDR3, the DNA is TGTGCCAGCAGCTTGTCGGTGGCAGGCCTTAATGAAAAACTGTTTTTT. Translation: CASSLSVAGLNEKLFF.

This rearrangement joins TRBV7-8 to TRBJ2-1; the D is unclear. Germline values: CDR1 SGHVS, CDR2 FQNEAQ. This CDR3 is 17 amino acids long. The V end lost 1 base, the J end lost 0 bases, and 13 bases lay between the germline ends. The CDR3 here is CASSLELAESSYNEQFF. CDR3 nucleotide sequence: TGTGCCAGCAGCTTAGAGTTGGCGGAGAGCTCCTACAATGAGCAGTTCTTC. The variable domain in full, completed from reference TRBV7-8 and TRBJ2-1, reads GAGVSQSPRYKVAKRGQDVALRCDPISGHVSLFWYQQALGQGPEFLTYFQNEAQLDKSGLPSDRFFAERPEGSVSTLKIQRTQQEDSAVYLCASSLELAESSYNEQFFGPGTRLTVL.

This clonotype was picked up many times. The J gene is TRBJ2-7, the V gene TRBV12-3 or TRBV12-4; D is ambiguous. Trimming shortened V by 1 base and J by 1 base, and 8 bases separated the two germline ends. The CDR3 is made up of 14 amino acids. The chain's CDR3 is CASSLGGQSYEQYF. The CDR3 DNA reads as TGTGCCAGCAGTTTAGGAGGTCAGTCCTACGAGCAGTACTTC.

This clonotype was detected many times. The rearrangement joins TRBV12-3 or TRBV12-4 to TRBJ2-5, with 10 bases identical to TRBD2. V shed 8 bases and J 5 bases; nucleotides not matched to a gene: 5. The CDR3 contains 13 residues. The CDR3 coding sequence is TGTGCCAGCCAGCGGGGGGGTCGGGAGACCCAGTACTTC. As protein: CASQRGGRETQYF.

This clonotype was recorded many times. The genes are TRBV5-1 and TRBJ2-7; D possibly corresponds to TRBD1 (6 bases). CDR3 length equals 13 residues. In germline, CDR1 is SGHRS, CDR2 YFSETQ. The ends were cut back, 5 bases at V and 4 bases at J, with 13 bases in the middle. The CDR3 is CASSFTGQYEQYF. In DNA, the CDR3 is TGCGCCAGCAGTTTTACTGGACAGTACGAGCAGTACTTC.

As to this clonotype: Germline is not matched at one junction end, which may reflect a read error. The rearrangement links TRBV20-1 to TRBJ2-1, with 7 bases that match TRBD1. CDR1 is DFQATT, CDR2 SNEGSKA, per germline (reference sequence). The CDR3 sequence is 17 residues long. The CDR3 region is CSARGRGYTSSYNEQFF. In DNA, the CDR3 is TGCAGTGCGAGAGGCAGGGGGTATACGAGCTCCTACAATGAGCAGTTCTTC.

The J gene is TRBJ1-3, the V gene TRBV6-5; TRBD1 agrees at 7 bases. The trim removed 4 bases at V and 2 bases at J, leaving 5 bases unmatched. Per germline, CDR1 MNHEY and CDR2 SVGAGI. This CDR3 region has 15 residues. The CDR3 reads CASSFSGGAGNTIYF. The CDR3 DNA reads as TGTGCCAGCAGTTTTTCAGGGGGAGCTGGAAACACCATATATTTT.

The J gene is TRBJ2-7, the V gene TRBV10-3; D is uncertain. The CDR3 runs to 12 residues. V was cut by 5 bases and J by 3 bases, with 8 bases left in between. The V gene's germline CDR1 is ENHRY and CDR2 SYGVKD. CDR3 coding DNA: TGTGCCATCAGTCCCGCACTCTACGAGCAGTACTTC. Its translation is CAISPALYEQYF.

The DNA of the CDR3 is TGTGCCAGCAGTTCGCTAGCGGGGAATACGCAGTATTTT. Its translation: CASSSLAGNTQYF. The chain joins TRBV6-6 to TRBJ2-3; 9 nucleotides line up with TRBD2. The germline gives CDR1 MNHNY, CDR2 SVGAGI (reference sequence). V was clipped by 4 bases and J by 7 bases; unmatched bases: 3. The CDR3 extends over 13 amino acids.

V and J are TRBV11-2 and TRBJ2-1, with 11 bases that match TRBD2. V dropped 6 bases and J dropped 6; count of bases not matched to a gene: 10. Germline CDR1 SGHAT, CDR2 FQNNGV. There are 16 residues in the CDR3. The chain's CDR3 is CASSIRSGGAVNEQFF. The DNA of the CDR3 is TGTGCCAGCAGTATTCGTAGCGGGGGGGCCGTCAATGAGCAGTTCTTC.

This clonotype was seen many times. Here the CDR3 reads CASSLAGNYNNEQFF. The CDR3, as DNA: TGTGCCAGCAGCTTAGCAGGGAATTACAACAATGAGCAGTTCTTC. This chain uses TRBV7-2 with TRBJ2-1, with unresolved D. Trimming pared 0 bases from V and 5 bases from J, leaving 11 bases between. The CDR3 has 15 residues. Germline lookup yields CDR1 SGHTA and CDR2 FQGNSA.